The 2 T cell receptor beta chains reported below all come from one sample, sequenced in a study of STAT5B mutations in CD4+ large granular lymphocyte leukemia. Profiled with immunoSEQ multiplex PCR; TCRdb holds only in-frame clones, not every one. The table lists about 50,000 clones, roughly 84% of them singletons. The sample taken for sequencing was CD4+ T cells from blood buffy coats. These receptors all come from a human donor in good health.

The chain carries TRBV7-9 and TRBJ1-1; a possible D gene is TRBD1 (5 bases). The CDR3 runs 16 residues. The V end was cut by 5 bases, the J end by 12 bases, with 28 bases between. Germline CDR1 is SEHNR and CDR2 is FQNEAQ (reference sequence). The CDR3: CASSRVLQAGREVTFF. The CDR3 DNA sequence: TGTGCCAGCAGCCGGGTTTTACAGGCGGGGCGCGAAGTGACTTTCTTT.

V and J are TRBV5-1 and TRBJ2-3; D gene unclear. The V gene lost 0 bases and the J gene lost 3 bases, with 11 bases spanning the gap. CDR1 is SGHRS and CDR2 is YFSETQ in the germline V gene. The CDR3 consists of 15 residues. The CDR3 region is CASSLGWERTDTQYF. The CDR3 bases are TGCGCCAGCAGCTTGGGATGGGAAAGGACAGATACGCAGTATTTT.